This T cell receptor beta chain came from a study of TIL therapy for anti-PD-1-resistant metastatic lung cancer. This was the immunoSEQ v3 assay. Measured with immunoSEQ multiplex PCR; TCRdb has only the in-frame clones, and not every one. The sample comprises about 52,000 clones, approximately 79% of which are singletons, and about 5% rests with the top ten. Time point in this sample: pre-treatment sample, taken before nivolumab and TIL therapy. Germline CDR1 MDHEN, CDR2 SYDVKM. The CDR3 runs to 16 residues. With 5 bases removed from V and 1 base from J, the gap between germline ends came to 18 bases.

This specimen was blood, taken at baseline. This receptor was taken from a woman aged 30-85 years with non-small cell lung cancer. The chain uses TRBV28 and TRBJ2-7; D not certain. CDR3 residues: CASSAPSFKRSYEQYF. The DNA for the CDR3 is TGTGCCAGCAGTGCCCCATCGTTTAAGCGATCCTACGAGCAGTACTTC.